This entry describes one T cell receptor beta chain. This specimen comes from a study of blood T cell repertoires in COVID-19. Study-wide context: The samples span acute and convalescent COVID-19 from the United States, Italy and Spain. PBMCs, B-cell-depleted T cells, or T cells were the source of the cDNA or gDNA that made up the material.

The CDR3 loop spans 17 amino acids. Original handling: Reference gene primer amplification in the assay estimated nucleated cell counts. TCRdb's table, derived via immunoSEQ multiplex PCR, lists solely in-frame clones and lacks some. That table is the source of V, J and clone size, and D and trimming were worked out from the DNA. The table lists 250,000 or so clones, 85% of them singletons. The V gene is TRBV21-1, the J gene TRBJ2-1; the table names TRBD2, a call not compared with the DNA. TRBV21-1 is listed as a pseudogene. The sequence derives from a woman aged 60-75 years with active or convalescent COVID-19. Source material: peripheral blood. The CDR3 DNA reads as TGTGCCAGCAGCAAGAGAGGGCCAGGAGCCCCCTACAATGAGCAGTTCTTC. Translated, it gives CASSKRGPGAPYNEQFF.